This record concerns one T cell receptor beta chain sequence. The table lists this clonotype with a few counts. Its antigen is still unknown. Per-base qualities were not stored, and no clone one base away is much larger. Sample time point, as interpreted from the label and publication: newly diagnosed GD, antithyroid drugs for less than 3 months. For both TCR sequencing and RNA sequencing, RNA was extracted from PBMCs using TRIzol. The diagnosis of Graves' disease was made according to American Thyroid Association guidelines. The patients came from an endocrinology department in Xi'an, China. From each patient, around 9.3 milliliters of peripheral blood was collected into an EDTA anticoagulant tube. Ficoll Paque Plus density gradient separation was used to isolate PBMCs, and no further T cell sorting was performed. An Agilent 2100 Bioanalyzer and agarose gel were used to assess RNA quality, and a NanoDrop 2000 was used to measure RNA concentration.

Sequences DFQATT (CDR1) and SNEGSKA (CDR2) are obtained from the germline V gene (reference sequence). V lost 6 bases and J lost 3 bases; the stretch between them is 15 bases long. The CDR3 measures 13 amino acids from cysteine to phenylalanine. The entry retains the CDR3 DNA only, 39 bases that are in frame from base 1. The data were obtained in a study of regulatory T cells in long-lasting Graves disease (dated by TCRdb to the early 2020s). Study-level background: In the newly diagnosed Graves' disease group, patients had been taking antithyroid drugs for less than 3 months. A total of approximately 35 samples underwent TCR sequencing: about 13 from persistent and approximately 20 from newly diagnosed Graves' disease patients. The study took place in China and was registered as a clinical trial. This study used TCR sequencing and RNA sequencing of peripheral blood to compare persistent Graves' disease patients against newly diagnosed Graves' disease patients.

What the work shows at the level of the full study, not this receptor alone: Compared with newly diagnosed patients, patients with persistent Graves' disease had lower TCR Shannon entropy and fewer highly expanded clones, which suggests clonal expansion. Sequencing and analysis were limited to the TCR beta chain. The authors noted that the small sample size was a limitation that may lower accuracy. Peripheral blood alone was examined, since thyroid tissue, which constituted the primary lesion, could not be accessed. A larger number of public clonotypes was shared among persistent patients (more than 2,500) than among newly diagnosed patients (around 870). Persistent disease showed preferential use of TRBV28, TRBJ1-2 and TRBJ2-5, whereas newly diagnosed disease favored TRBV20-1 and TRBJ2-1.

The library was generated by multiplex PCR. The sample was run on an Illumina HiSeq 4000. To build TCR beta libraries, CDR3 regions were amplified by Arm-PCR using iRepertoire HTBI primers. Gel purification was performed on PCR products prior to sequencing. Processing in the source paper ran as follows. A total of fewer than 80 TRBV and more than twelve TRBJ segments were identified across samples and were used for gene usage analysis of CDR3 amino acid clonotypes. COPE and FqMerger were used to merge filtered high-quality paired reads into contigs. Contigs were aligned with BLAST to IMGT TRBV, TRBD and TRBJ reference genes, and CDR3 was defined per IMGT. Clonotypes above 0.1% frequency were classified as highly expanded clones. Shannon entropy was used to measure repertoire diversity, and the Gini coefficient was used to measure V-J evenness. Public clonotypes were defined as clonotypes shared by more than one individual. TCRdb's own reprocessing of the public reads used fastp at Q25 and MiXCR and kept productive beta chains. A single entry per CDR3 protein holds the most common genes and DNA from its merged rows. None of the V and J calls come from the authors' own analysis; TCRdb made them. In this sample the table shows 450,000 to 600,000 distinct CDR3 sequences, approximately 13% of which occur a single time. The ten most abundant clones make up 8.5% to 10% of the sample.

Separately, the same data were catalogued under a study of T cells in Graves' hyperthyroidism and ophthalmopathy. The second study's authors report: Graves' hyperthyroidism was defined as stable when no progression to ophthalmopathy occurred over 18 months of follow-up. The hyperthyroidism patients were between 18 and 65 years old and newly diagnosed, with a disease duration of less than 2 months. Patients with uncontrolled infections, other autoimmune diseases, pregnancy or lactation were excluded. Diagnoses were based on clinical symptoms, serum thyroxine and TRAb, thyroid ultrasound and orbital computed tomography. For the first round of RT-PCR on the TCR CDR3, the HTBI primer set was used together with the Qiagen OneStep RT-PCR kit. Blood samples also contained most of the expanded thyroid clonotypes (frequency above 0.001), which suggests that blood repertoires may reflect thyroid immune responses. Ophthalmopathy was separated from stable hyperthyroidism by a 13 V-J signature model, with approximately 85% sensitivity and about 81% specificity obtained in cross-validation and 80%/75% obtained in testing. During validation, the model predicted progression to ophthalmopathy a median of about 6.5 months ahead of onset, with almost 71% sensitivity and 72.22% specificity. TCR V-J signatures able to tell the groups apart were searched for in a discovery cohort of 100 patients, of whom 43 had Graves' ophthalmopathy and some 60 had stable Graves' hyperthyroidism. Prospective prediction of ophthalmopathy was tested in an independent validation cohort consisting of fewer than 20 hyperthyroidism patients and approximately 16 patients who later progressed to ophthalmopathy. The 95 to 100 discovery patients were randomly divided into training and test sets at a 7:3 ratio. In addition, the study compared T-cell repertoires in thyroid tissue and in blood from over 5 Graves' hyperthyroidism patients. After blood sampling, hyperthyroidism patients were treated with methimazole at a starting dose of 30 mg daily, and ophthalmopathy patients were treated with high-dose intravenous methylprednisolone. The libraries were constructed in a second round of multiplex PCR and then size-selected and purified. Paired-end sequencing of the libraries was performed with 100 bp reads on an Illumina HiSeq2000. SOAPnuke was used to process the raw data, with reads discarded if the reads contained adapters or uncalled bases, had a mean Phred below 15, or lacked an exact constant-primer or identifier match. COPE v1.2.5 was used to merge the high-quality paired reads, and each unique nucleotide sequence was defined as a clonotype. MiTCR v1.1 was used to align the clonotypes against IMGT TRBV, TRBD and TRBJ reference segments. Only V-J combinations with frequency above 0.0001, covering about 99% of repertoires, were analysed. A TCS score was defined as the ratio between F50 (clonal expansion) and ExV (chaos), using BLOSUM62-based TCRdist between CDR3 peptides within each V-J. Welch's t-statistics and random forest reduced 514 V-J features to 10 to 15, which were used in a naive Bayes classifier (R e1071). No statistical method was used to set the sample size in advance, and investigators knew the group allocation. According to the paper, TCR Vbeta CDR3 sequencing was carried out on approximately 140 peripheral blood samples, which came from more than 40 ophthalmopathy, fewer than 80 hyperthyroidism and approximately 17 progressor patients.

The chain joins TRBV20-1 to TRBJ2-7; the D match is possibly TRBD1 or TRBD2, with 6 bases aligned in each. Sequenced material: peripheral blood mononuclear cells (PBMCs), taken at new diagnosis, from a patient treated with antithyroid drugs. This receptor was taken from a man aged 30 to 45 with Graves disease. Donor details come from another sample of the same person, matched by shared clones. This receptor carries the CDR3 CSASRGGFYEQYF. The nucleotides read TGCAGTGCCTCCAGGGGAGGCTTCTACGAGCAGTACTTC.